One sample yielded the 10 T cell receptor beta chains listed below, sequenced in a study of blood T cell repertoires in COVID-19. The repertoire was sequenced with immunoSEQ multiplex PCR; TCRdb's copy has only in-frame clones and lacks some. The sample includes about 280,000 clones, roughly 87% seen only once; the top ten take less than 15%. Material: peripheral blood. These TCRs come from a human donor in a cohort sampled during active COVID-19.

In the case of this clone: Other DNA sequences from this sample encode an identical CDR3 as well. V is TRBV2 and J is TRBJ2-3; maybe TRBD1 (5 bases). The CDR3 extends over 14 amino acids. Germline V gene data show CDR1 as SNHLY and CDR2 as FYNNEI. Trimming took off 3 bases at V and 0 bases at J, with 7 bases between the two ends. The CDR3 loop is CASSEQGSTDTQYF. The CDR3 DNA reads TGTGCCAGCAGTGAGCAGGGTAGCACAGATACGCAGTATTTT. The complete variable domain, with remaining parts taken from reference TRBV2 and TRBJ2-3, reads EPEVTQTPSHQVTQMGQEVILRCVPISNHLYFYWYRQILGQKVEFLVSFYNNEISEKSEIFDDQFSVERPDGSNFTLKIRSTKLEDSAMYFCASSEQGSTDTQYFGPGTRLTVL.

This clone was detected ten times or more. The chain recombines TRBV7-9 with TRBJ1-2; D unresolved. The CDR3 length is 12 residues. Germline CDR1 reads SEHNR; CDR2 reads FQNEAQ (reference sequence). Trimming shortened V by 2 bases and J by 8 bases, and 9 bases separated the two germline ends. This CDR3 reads CASSLSPRGYTF. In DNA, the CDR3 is TGTGCCAGCAGCTTATCCCCGAGGGGCTACACCTTC.

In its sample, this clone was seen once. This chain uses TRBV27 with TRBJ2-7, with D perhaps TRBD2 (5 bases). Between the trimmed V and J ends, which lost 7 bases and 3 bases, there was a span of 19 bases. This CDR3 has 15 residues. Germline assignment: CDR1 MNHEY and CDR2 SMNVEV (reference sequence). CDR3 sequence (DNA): TGTGCCAGCAATCCTCGGGAACCACGCAGCTACGAGCAGTACTTC. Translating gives CASNPREPRSYEQYF.

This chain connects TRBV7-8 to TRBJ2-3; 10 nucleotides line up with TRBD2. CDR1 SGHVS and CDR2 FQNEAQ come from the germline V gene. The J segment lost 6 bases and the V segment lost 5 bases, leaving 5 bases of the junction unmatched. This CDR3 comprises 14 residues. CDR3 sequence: CASSLSGRKDTQYF. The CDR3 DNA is TGTGCCAGCAGCCTTAGCGGGAGGAAGGATACGCAGTATTTT.

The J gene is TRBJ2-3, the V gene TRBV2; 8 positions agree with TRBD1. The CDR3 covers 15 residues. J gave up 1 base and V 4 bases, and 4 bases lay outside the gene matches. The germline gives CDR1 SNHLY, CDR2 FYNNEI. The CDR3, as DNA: TGTGCCAGCAGTGGATCGACAGGGGGCACAGATACGCAGTATTTT. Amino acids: CASSGSTGGTDTQYF.

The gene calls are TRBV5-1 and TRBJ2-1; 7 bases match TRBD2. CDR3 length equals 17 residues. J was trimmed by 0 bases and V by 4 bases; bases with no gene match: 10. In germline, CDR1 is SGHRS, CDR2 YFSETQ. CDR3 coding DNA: TGCGCCAGCAGCACCAGCTCTCGGACTAGCTCCTACAATGAGCAGTTCTTC. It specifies CASSTSSRTSSYNEQFF.

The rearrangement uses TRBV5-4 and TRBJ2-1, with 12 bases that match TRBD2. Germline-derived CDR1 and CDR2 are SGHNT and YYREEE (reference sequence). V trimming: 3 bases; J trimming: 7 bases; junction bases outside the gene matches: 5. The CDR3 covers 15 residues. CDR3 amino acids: CASSSTSGSSNEQFF. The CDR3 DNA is TGTGCCAGCAGCTCGACTAGCGGGAGTAGTAATGAGCAGTTCTTC.

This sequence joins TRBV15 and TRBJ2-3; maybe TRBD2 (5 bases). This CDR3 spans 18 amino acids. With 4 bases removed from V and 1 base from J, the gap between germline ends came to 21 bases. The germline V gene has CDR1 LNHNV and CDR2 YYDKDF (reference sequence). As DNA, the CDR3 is TGTGCCACCAGCACCCCACCGGGGAGAATGTTTGGCACAGATACGCAGTATTTT. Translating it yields CATSTPPGRMFGTDTQYF.

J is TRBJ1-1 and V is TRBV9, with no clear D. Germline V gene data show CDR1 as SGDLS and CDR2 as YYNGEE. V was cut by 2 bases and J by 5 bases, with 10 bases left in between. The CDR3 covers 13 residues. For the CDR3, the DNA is TGTGCCAGCAGCGTCATTGAGGGAACTGAAGCTTTCTTT. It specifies CASSVIEGTEAFF.

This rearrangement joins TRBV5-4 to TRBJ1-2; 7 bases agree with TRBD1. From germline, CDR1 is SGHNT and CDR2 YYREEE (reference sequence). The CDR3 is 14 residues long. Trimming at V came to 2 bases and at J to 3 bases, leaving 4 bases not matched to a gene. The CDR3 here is CASSFQGEDYGYTF. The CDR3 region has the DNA TGTGCCAGCAGCTTCCAGGGGGAGGACTATGGCTACACCTTC.